What follows describes a single T cell receptor beta chain. No antigen is known for it. Base qualities are not recorded, but no much larger clone differs from it by a single base. The sample comes from a study of PD-L1 blockade in urothelial cancer (dated by TCRdb to about 2017). In terms of the full investigation: Every patient began therapy around 2014 and was given atezolizumab 1,200 mg intravenously every 3 weeks. Whole exome sequencing and RNA sequencing of pretreatment tumors were performed alongside TCR sequencing in the same patients. Pretreatment blood TCR-seq was available for twenty-nine patients, at least one posttreatment blood collection was obtained for 25 or so patients, and tumor TCR-seq was available for 25 or so patients. About 85% of the 29 patients were identified as males with urothelial cancer of bladder origin, and a prior smoking history was reported by 18 of 29 patients. Blood samples were analyzed at two time points: 3 weeks after treatment start (second dose) and 6 weeks after treatment start. Durable clinical benefit meant progression-free survival longer than 6 months, and TCR features were also tested against progression-free and overall survival. An exploratory multi-omic analysis was conducted of the somatic, immune and clinical correlates of response to PD-L1 blockade with atezolizumab in urothelial cancer. Blood samples yielded a median of roughly 150,000 T cells and roughly 80,000 unique TCRs, with median clonality 0.080. Patients had an ECOG performance status of 0 or 1 and had received between 0 and 3 prior chemotherapy regimens. Under 10 patients achieved durable clinical benefit and approximately 19 did not. Pretreatment tumor samples and matched peripheral blood, collected serially before and after atezolizumab treatment, underwent TCR sequencing. The paper's findings and limits, for the study overall: Because the sample size was small (n of about 31) and many of the analyses were exploratory, the results are meant to be hypothesis-generating. Patients with durable benefit showed greater expansion of tumor-associated TCR clones in peripheral blood 3 weeks after starting treatment (n ≈ 21, p = 0.022). A pretreatment peripheral blood TCR clonality below the median was linked to improved progression-free and overall survival.

The cohort included some 30 patients with locally advanced or metastatic urothelial carcinoma who were treated at Memorial Sloan Kettering on a trial protocol. Peripheral blood mononuclear cells were collected pretreatment and during treatment, with between 1 and 8 total time points obtained per patient. The Qiagen DNeasy Blood extraction kit was used to purify genomic DNA from total PBMCs and from tumor samples. PBMCs were collected pretreatment and during treatment, and were isolated and stored as previously described. To estimate absolute template abundance from read counts, synthetic TCR analog templates were spiked into each PCR. The immunoSEQ assay used bias-controlled V and J gene primers to amplify TCRbeta CDR3 regions from genomic DNA. Rearranged TCRbeta segments were sequenced at approximately 20X coverage. In the authors' own workflow: Clustering was used to correct sequencing errors, and CDR3s were annotated against IMGT to assign V, D and J genes. Downstream analyses used only productive TCRbeta rearrangements, leaving out any out-of-frame or stop-codon sequences. Clonality was calculated as one minus the Shannon entropy normalized by the log of the number of unique productive sequences. Fisher's exact test with Benjamini-Hochberg correction, at a threshold of adjusted p below 0.01, was used to find clones that differed between time points or between blood and tumor. The source is immuneACCESS, and TCRdb retained only in-frame sequences with V and J called. Part of the clones is not carried over; for the studies checked, unresolved V genes explain less than half of this, and the remainder is unexplained. Clone size and the V and J calls come from that table; the DNA yielded D and trimming. For this sample the table gives 29,000 or so clones, of which around 87% were detected only once. The ten largest account for about 3% of the sample.

This sample comprised PBMCs, obtained around atezolizumab (anti-PD-L1) treatment. This clonotype was obtained from a man aged 45-60 years with urothelial cancer.

The DNA sequence is as follows: TGTGCCAGTAGTATTTCCCGGGGGACTGAAGCTTTCTTT. Its protein reads: CASSISRGTEAFF. This chain joins TRBV19 to TRBJ1-1; D gene: possibly TRBD1, on 5 matching bases. Sequences LNHDA (CDR1) and SQIVND (CDR2) are obtained from the germline V gene (reference sequence). The CDR3 holds 13 amino acids from the cysteine to the phenylalanine. This entry keeps only the CDR3 DNA: 39 bases, framed from base 1. V is clipped by 3 bases and J by 5 bases, and the sequence between their germline boundaries is 10 bases long. The reference TRBV19 and TRBJ1-1 proteins fill in what lies around the CDR3, so the full variable domain reads DGGITQSPKYLFRKEGQNVTLSCEQNLNHDAMYWYRQDPGQGLRLIYYSQIVNDFQKGDIAEGYSVSREKKESFPLTVTSAQKNPTAFYLCASSISRGTEAFFGQGTRLTVV.